Sequencing of this T cell receptor beta chain was carried out in a study of identical twins. Study outcomes and limitations: Carriage of fewer insertions was seen in abundant cord blood beta clonotypes, whereas memory repertoires showed none. Analyses of zero insertions could, in part, be confounded by invariant MAIT and iNKT cells.

The germline CDR1 and CDR2 sequences are SGHRS and YFSETQ. CDR3 length: 15 residues. Trimming shortened V by 0 bases and J by 0 bases, and 4 bases separated the two germline ends. Regarding this clonotype: The antigen remains unidentified.

TCRdb re-derived calls from the 5' RACE reads in MiXCR, one entry per CDR3 protein. The sample includes a few hundred thousand distinct CDR3 sequences, roughly 9% of them seen just once. The chain links TRBV5-1 to TRBJ2-6; no definite D call. The TCR sequence derives from a woman aged 45-60 years in good health. What was sequenced was naive T cells sorted from blood. The CDR3 here is CASSLVYSGANVLTF. For the CDR3, the DNA is TGCGCCAGCAGCTTGGTGTACTCTGGGGCCAACGTCCTGACTTTC.